This T cell receptor beta chain was observed in a study of neoadjuvant nivolumab and ipilimumab in lung cancer. Overall study: Nivolumab 3 mg/kg was given days 1, 15 and 29, plus ipilimumab 1 mg/kg day 1 in combination. Study findings and constraints: Resected tumors had greater TCR richness and clonality than uninvolved lung. Pathologic regression was not significantly tied to TCR clonality.

Using immunoSEQ multiplex PCR, the repertoire was profiled, and TCRdb retains in-frame clones only, with some absent. The sample gives approximately 17,000 clones, 76% of which show up once; roughly 7.1% is in the top ten. The germline V and J ends were trimmed by 8 bases and 4 bases, with 17 bases remaining between them. CDR3 length equals 14 residues. CDR1 and CDR2 (germline): MDHEN, SYDVKM. A word on this clone: Its specificity is not known.

The V and J genes are TRBV28 and TRBJ1-1; tentative D call: TRBD1 (5 bases). This sequence was found in an adult with non-small cell lung cancer. Sequencing used tumor tissue, obtained after neoadjuvant nivolumab, alone or with ipilimumab, at or shortly before surgery. CDR3 nucleotide sequence: TGTGCCAGCTTATCGCCCCGGGGGGGCACTGAAGCTTTCTTT. It specifies CASLSPRGGTEAFF.